Following are 22 T cell receptor beta chains from one sample sequenced in a study of pediatric ulcerative colitis (dated by TCRdb to the late 2010s). The library was produced with the immunoSEQ multiplex PCR assay. TCRdb's version of the immuneACCESS table is confined to in-frame rearrangements and falls short of the full clone set. An unresolved V gene accounts for under half of the shortfall where checked; the remainder is of unknown origin. The sample table holds roughly 64,000 clones, of which approximately 87% were seen once. The ten largest clones represent about 3% of the sample. Sequencing was done on a sample of blood. Receptors originate from a boy aged 5-17 years with severe ulcerative colitis.

This clone came up once. V gene TRBV7-2 combines with J gene TRBJ2-6; D not resolved. The V gene lost 2 bases and the J gene lost 0 bases, with 11 bases spanning the gap. The germline V gene has CDR1 SGHTA and CDR2 FQGNSA. The CDR3 has 17 amino acids. CDR3 loop: CASSLQVFFSGANVLTF. The DNA for the CDR3 is TGTGCCAGCAGCTTACAGGTTTTCTTCTCTGGGGCCAACGTCCTGACTTTC.

The chain links TRBV15 to TRBJ2-7; D remains unclear. The CDR3 sequence is 13 residues long. The V end lost 8 bases, the J end lost 0 bases, and 11 bases lay between the germline ends. Germline V gene data show CDR1 as LNHNV and CDR2 as YYDKDF (reference sequence). CDR3 amino acids: CATRIRGSYEQYF. Here the CDR3 DNA reads TGTGCCACCCGGATTCGCGGCTCCTACGAGCAGTACTTC.

The sample holds a few counts of this clone. The CDR3 is CASKGEAASGYTF. The DNA of the CDR3 is TGTGCCAGCAAAGGGGAGGCAGCGAGTGGCTACACCTTC. The chain joins TRBV2 to TRBJ1-2; TRBD1 might be the D (5 bases). Trimming pared 7 bases from V and 7 bases from J, leaving 16 bases between. Germline loops: CDR1 SNHLY, CDR2 FYNNEI. CDR3 size: 13 residues.

The chain couples TRBV11-2 to TRBJ2-7; a weak D match, TRBD1 (5 bases). Germline values: CDR1 SGHAT, CDR2 FQNNGV. This CDR3 contains 14 residues. Trimming took 7 bases from V and 6 from J, leaving 19 bases between them. The CDR3, as DNA: TGTGCCAGCACCTCACCGACAGTACGTTTCGAGCAGTACTTC. Translating gives CASTSPTVRFEQYF.

V is TRBV6-1 and J is TRBJ1-4; a possible D gene is TRBD1 (5 bases). CDR1 is MNHNS, CDR2 SASEGT, per germline. Trimming left V 1 base short and J 5 bases short, with 20 bases between. This CDR3 contains 18 residues. CDR3 DNA: TGTGCCAGCAGTGAAGAGGAGGGAGGGACGCAAGGGAATGAAAAACTGTTTTTT. Translating gives CASSEEEGGTQGNEKLFF.

V is TRBV29-1 and J is TRBJ2-7, with D perhaps matching TRBD2 (6 bases). Germline V gene lookup returns CDR1 SQVTM and CDR2 ANQGSEA. The CDR3 contains 14 residues. V gave up 4 bases and J gave up 6 bases, with 19 bases separating them. CDR3 coding DNA: TGCAGCGTTGCTTCATTGACTAGGCTTGGCGAGCAGTACTTC. It is translated as CSVASLTRLGEQYF.

V gene TRBV27 combines with J gene TRBJ2-3; 8 bases are shared with TRBD2. Germline CDR1 reads MNHEY; CDR2 reads SMNVEV (reference sequence). V lost 7 bases, J lost 6 bases, and 3 bases stayed unmatched. The CDR3 has 12 amino acids. Written as DNA, the CDR3 is TGTGCCAGCACCCGGGGGGGCGATACGCAGTATTTT. As protein: CASTRGGDTQYF.

The rearrangement links TRBV6-5 to TRBJ1-3; D remains unclear. This CDR3 spans 14 amino acids. Trimming removed 7 bases at V and 2 bases at J, with 12 bases between. Germline V gene sequence: CDR1 MNHEY, CDR2 SVGAGI. The CDR3 protein is CASTRSFPGNTIYF. The CDR3 DNA follows: TGTGCCAGCACCCGATCTTTCCCTGGAAACACCATATATTTT.

In its sample, this clone was seen a few times. V and J are TRBV12-5 and TRBJ2-2; D may be TRBD2 (5 bases). Germline V CDR1 and CDR2: LGHNT, FRNRAP. This CDR3 comprises 18 residues. Trimming left V 1 base short and J 6 bases short, with 21 bases between. This chain's CDR3 is CASGLASSLDWRPGELFF. In DNA form, the CDR3 reads TGTGCTAGTGGTTTGGCCAGCTCTCTGGACTGGCGTCCCGGGGAGCTGTTTTTT.

The chain's CDR3 is CASSLVTVDTQYF. In DNA form, the CDR3 reads TGTGCCAGCAGCTTAGTTACCGTTGACACCCAGTACTTC. V is TRBV11-2 and J is TRBJ2-5; D call uncertain. Germline CDR1 reads SGHAT; CDR2 reads FQNNGV. The CDR3 totals 13 residues. V was shortened by 1 base and J by 8 bases, with 11 bases between the two germline ends.

The rearrangement links TRBV7-9 to TRBJ2-1, with no clear D. Germline V gene sequence: CDR1 SEHNR, CDR2 FQNEAQ (reference sequence). CDR3 length: 14 amino acids. V lost 3 bases and J lost 9, with 15 bases in between. CDR3 protein: CASSLSFPPGEQFF. CDR3 DNA sequence: TGTGCCAGCAGCTTGAGTTTTCCCCCCGGTGAGCAGTTCTTC.

The chain couples TRBV5-1 to TRBJ2-2; 8 nucleotides match TRBD1. This CDR3 has 15 residues. The V and J ends lost 0 bases and 5 bases, in that order; junction bases with no gene match: 3. Germline CDR1 SGHRS, CDR2 YFSETQ. The chain's CDR3 is CASSLAGQATGELFF. In DNA form, the CDR3 reads TGCGCCAGCAGCTTGGCGGGACAGGCGACCGGGGAGCTGTTTTTT.

The chain has TRBV30 and TRBJ2-3, with 13 bases matching TRBD2. CDR1 is GTSNPN and CDR2 is SVGIG in the germline V gene (reference sequence). Trimming at V came to 0 bases and at J to 9 bases, leaving 3 bases not matched to a gene. The CDR3 sequence is 14 residues long. In nucleotides, the CDR3 is TGTGCCTGGAGTGTAACTAGCGGGAGGGAGACGCAGTATTTT. This translates into CAWSVTSGRETQYF.

This clone was recorded a few times. This rearrangement joins TRBV7-9 to TRBJ1-5, with TRBD1 as a possible D gene (5 bases). Germline loops: CDR1 SEHNR, CDR2 FQNEAQ (reference sequence). Deletions cut 5 bases from V and 6 bases from J, with 8 bases between. This CDR3 is built from 12 residues. The CDR3 loop is CASSADSQPQHF. The DNA for the CDR3 is TGTGCCAGCAGCGCCGACAGTCAGCCCCAGCATTTT.

V usage is TRBV11-2 and J usage is TRBJ2-1, with a weak D call TRBD2 (6 bases). Trimming removed 1 base at V and 0 bases at J, with 10 bases between. From germline, CDR1 is SGHAT and CDR2 FQNNGV. The CDR3 is 16 residues long. Here the CDR3 reads CASSLGDGSSYNEQFF. CDR3 coding DNA: TGTGCCAGCAGCTTAGGCGACGGGAGCTCCTACAATGAGCAGTTCTTC.

The chain uses TRBV19 and TRBJ2-2; D is undetermined. The germline CDR1 and CDR2 sequences are LNHDA and SQIVND (reference sequence). The CDR3 covers 14 residues. The germline V and J ends were trimmed by 5 bases and 2 bases, with 9 bases remaining between them. This CDR3 reads CASSLPQNTGELFF. CDR3 nucleotides: TGTGCCAGTAGTCTTCCACAAAACACCGGGGAGCTGTTTTTT. Full variable domain (remainder filled in from reference TRBV19 and TRBJ2-2): DGGITQSPKYLFRKEGQNVTLSCEQNLNHDAMYWYRQDPGQGLRLIYYSQIVNDFQKGDIAEGYSVSREKKESFPLTVTSAQKNPTAFYLCASSLPQNTGELFFGEGSRLTVL.

The rearrangement uses TRBV7-8 and TRBJ2-5, with TRBD2 matching 9 bases. CDR3 length: 15 amino acids. J lost 4 bases, V lost 5 bases, and 8 bases had no gene match. The germline V gene has CDR1 SGHVS and CDR2 FQNEAQ. The CDR3 DNA sequence: TGTGCCAGCAGCCTGACTAGCGGAGTTGGAGAGACCCAGTACTTC. Translation gives CASSLTSGVGETQYF.

The genes are TRBV5-6 and TRBJ1-1; possibly TRBD1 for D (5 bases). The CDR3 has 15 residues. The germline gives CDR1 SGHDT, CDR2 YYEEEE. V was trimmed by 1 base and J by 2 bases, leaving 12 bases between them. The CDR3 nucleotides are TGTGCCAGCAGCTTGTACGGTGGGGGAAACACTGAAGCTTTCTTT. Its translation is CASSLYGGGNTEAFF.

J is TRBJ2-1 and V is TRBV5-4; 7 bases fit TRBD1. Looked up from germline, CDR1 is SGHNT and CDR2 is YYREEE (reference sequence). The CDR3 loop spans 14 amino acids. The J segment lost 6 bases and the V segment lost 4 bases, leaving 7 bases of the junction unmatched. CDR3 sequence (DNA): TGTGCCAGCAGCGCCGGGACAGCAGGCAATGAGCAGTTCTTC. Translation gives CASSAGTAGNEQFF.

The chain uses TRBV9 and TRBJ2-3, with 9 bases fitting TRBD2. The germline V gene encodes CDR1 SGDLS and CDR2 YYNGEE. Trimming at V came to 3 bases and at J to 4 bases, leaving 6 bases not matched to a gene. The CDR3 extends over 15 amino acids. The CDR3 protein is CASSESGRSPDTQYF. The CDR3, as DNA: TGTGCCAGCAGCGAGAGCGGGAGGTCGCCAGATACGCAGTATTTT. The whole variable domain, filled in from reference TRBV9 and TRBJ2-3, reads DSGVTQTPKHLITATGQRVTLRCSPRSGDLSVYWYQQSLDQGLQFLIQYYNGEERAKGNILERFSAQQFPDLHSELNLSSLELGDSALYFCASSESGRSPDTQYFGPGTRLTVL.

V gene TRBV18 combines with J gene TRBJ2-1, with TRBD2 as a possible D gene (6 bases). The CDR3 totals 17 residues. Germline CDR1 KGHSH, CDR2 LQKENI. V was pared by 0 bases and J by 6 bases, with 18 bases between. The CDR3 DNA sequence: TGTGCCAGCTCACCACCCACAGGCTCTTCCGGGGGCAATGAGCAGTTCTTC. Translating it yields CASSPPTGSSGGNEQFF.

The CDR3 DNA sequence: TGTGCCTGGAGTGGACAGGTTAGGTCACCCCTCCACTTT. This gives the protein CAWSGQVRSPLHF. This rearrangement joins TRBV30 to TRBJ1-6; TRBD1 might be the D (6 bases). In germline, CDR1 is GTSNPN, CDR2 SVGIG (reference sequence). This CDR3 is 13 amino acids long. V lost 1 base and J lost 10, with 11 bases in between.